These 19 T cell receptor beta chains were sequenced from one sample in a study of vaccination effects on CD4 cells after COVID-19. Antigen specificity for these receptors is unknown. The data were produced by immunoSEQ multiplex PCR, yet TCRdb's version contains in-frame clones alone and is incomplete. In the table there are 25,000 to 30,000 clones, less than 75% of which are singletons. Ahead of sequencing, the ViraFEST assay grew antigen-specific CD4+ T cells using viral peptide pools. With 9 to 11 days of culture completed, CD4+ T cells were isolated. Two-dose vaccination with either BNT162b2 or mRNA-1273 was given to the participants. Sequences were derived from CD4+ T cells from PBMCs cultured with HCoV-NL63 spike peptides, sampled after COVID-19 vaccination. Source of these receptors: a human donor who received a COVID-19 vaccine.

The rearrangement joins TRBV25-1 to TRBJ1-4; unclear D gene. The V end lost 4 bases, the J end lost 11 bases, and 14 bases lay between the germline ends. CDR1 is MGHDK, CDR2 SYGVNS, per germline. The CDR3 has 13 amino acids. CDR3: CASSGPGGRKLFF. The DNA of the CDR3 is TGTGCCAGCAGTGGCCCAGGTGGCCGGAAACTGTTTTTT.

This clone showed up just a few times. The chain employs TRBV5-4 and TRBJ1-2, with 9 bases aligning to TRBD1. The CDR3 totals 14 residues. V dropped 5 bases and J dropped 8; count of bases not matched to a gene: 10. CDR1 and CDR2 from the germline V gene are SGHNT and YYREEE (reference sequence). CDR3 bases: TGTGCCAGCAGGCTTATAGGACAGGGGCGGGGCTACACCTTC. Amino acid sequence: CASRLIGQGRGYTF.

V usage is TRBV7-8 and J usage is TRBJ2-5; no firm D call. Germline CDR1 SGHVS, CDR2 FQNEAQ. V lost 3 bases and J 4 bases, leaving 9 bases between the germline ends. The CDR3 extends over 13 amino acids. CDR3: CASSLGRLETQYF. The CDR3 DNA reads as TGTGCCAGCAGCTTGGGCAGACTAGAGACCCAGTACTTC.

The chain couples TRBV9 to TRBJ2-3, with 7 bases matching TRBD1. The CDR3 has 16 amino acids. Germline V gives CDR1 SGDLS, CDR2 YYNGEE. The ends lost 1 base at V and 0 bases at J; junction bases unmatched: 5. As DNA, the CDR3 is TGTGCCAGCAGCGTACGAACAGGGGTTAGCACAGATACGCAGTATTTT. Its translation is CASSVRTGVSTDTQYF.

The chain carries TRBV12-3 or TRBV12-4 and TRBJ1-2, with D unclear. V shed 5 bases and J shed 8 bases, with 15 bases lying between them. This CDR3 is 13 amino acids long. The CDR3 spells CASSRDQTDGYTF. Here the CDR3 DNA reads TGTGCCAGCAGTCGCGACCAAACCGACGGCTACACCTTC.

The rearrangement uses TRBV18 and TRBJ2-1; 8 nucleotides agree with TRBD2. Germline CDR1 KGHSH, CDR2 LQKENI. The CDR3 is 17 amino acids. With V trimmed by 2 bases and J by 6 bases, 12 bases remained unmatched. For the CDR3, the DNA is TGTGCCAGCTCACCAGCGGTAGCGGGAACAGTTAGCAATGAGCAGTTCTTC. Translating gives CASSPAVAGTVSNEQFF.

V is TRBV7-2 and J is TRBJ2-1; D might be TRBD1 or TRBD2, each matching 7 bases. This CDR3 has 13 residues. CDR1 and CDR2 from the germline V gene are SGHTA and FQGNSA. With 7 bases removed from V and 8 bases from J, the gap between germline ends came to 15 bases. CDR3: CASTPGGGDEQFF. The CDR3 bases are TGTGCCAGCACCCCAGGGGGGGGAGATGAGCAGTTCTTC. Drawing the rest from reference TRBV7-2 and TRBJ2-1, the complete variable domain is GAGVSQSPSNKVTEKGKDVELRCDPISGHTALYWYRQSLGQGLEFLIYFQGNSAPDKSGLPSDRFSAERTGGSVSTLTIQRTQQEDSAVYLCASTPGGGDEQFFGPGTRLTVL.

This chain connects TRBV20-1 to TRBJ2-5; D perhaps matches TRBD1 (6 bases). This CDR3 has 14 amino acids. Between the trimmed V and J ends, which lost 5 bases and 1 base, there was a span of 14 bases. The germline gives CDR1 DFQATT, CDR2 SNEGSKA (reference sequence). In nucleotides, the CDR3 is TGCAGTGCTGGTGGGGGCTCTTTCCAAGAGACCCAGTACTTC. It translates to CSAGGGSFQETQYF.

The J gene is TRBJ1-1, the V gene TRBV6-2 or TRBV6-3; D might be TRBD1 (6 bases). CDR1 and CDR2 from the germline V gene are MNHEY and SVGEGT. This CDR3 is built from 16 residues. V was trimmed by 2 bases and J by 1 base, leaving 14 bases between them. CDR3: CASSYRTDFGNTEAFF. CDR3 nucleotides: TGTGCCAGCAGTTACCGGACAGATTTTGGGAACACTGAAGCTTTCTTT.

The chain carries TRBV20-1 and TRBJ2-3; 11 nucleotides line up with TRBD2. Trimming at V came to 3 bases and at J to 3 bases, leaving 2 bases not matched to a gene. The CDR3 is 14 residues long. Looked up from germline, CDR1 is DFQATT and CDR2 is SNEGSKA (reference sequence). CDR3 bases: TGCAGTGCTAGTAGCGGGGGGGGAACAGATACGCAGTATTTT. The encoded protein is CSASSGGGTDTQYF.

CDR3 nucleotide sequence: TGTGCCATGAATCAGTTAGCGGGAGGGCCCGATGAGCAGTTCTTC. Its protein is CAMNQLAGGPDEQFF. The chain employs TRBV10-3 and TRBJ2-1; 11 bases line up with TRBD2. V shed 9 bases, J shed 8 bases, and the junction held 12 bases outside the gene matches. CDR1 and CDR2 (germline): ENHRY, SYGVKD. The CDR3 spans 15 residues.

This chain links TRBV21-1 with TRBJ2-1; the listed D gene, TRBD2, was not tested against the DNA. TRBV21-1 is a pseudogene locus. This CDR3 has 16 amino acids. The CDR3 here is CASSNYSLPLSDEQFF. The CDR3 DNA follows: TGTGCCAGCAGCAATTATTCGCTCCCTTTATCGGATGAGCAGTTCTTC.

This chain connects TRBV10-3 to TRBJ1-2; 9 bases map to TRBD1. Germline V gene lookup returns CDR1 ENHRY and CDR2 SYGVKD. The CDR3 runs 13 residues. After removal of 8 bases from V and 8 bases from J, the junction contained 9 bases not matched to a gene. CDR3 sequence (DNA): TGTGCCATCCATGCCCGGGACAGGGACGGCTACACCTTC. Translating gives CAIHARDRDGYTF.

The chain recombines TRBV7-2 with TRBJ2-7; D tentatively reads TRBD1 or TRBD2 (6 bases each). Germline V gives CDR1 SGHTA, CDR2 FQGNSA. This CDR3 comprises 14 residues. Trimming stripped 1 base from V and 3 bases from J, with 10 bases between. The CDR3 loop reads CASSLVGGGYEQYF. The CDR3 DNA reads as TGTGCCAGCAGCTTAGTCGGGGGCGGCTACGAGCAGTACTTC.

This chain links TRBV29-1 with TRBJ2-1; 10 bases map to TRBD2. The trim removed 0 bases at V and 9 bases at J, leaving 11 bases unmatched. This CDR3 region has 16 residues. From germline, CDR1 is SQVTM and CDR2 ANQGSEA. The chain's CDR3 is CSVEDRASGSQGEQFF. The CDR3 bases are TGCAGCGTTGAAGATCGTGCTAGCGGGAGCCAGGGTGAGCAGTTCTTC.

The chain carries TRBV19 and TRBJ1-6; 9 bases match TRBD1. The CDR3 sequence is 15 residues long. Trimming took 4 bases from V and 9 from J; bases not matched to a gene: 7. The germline gives CDR1 LNHDA, CDR2 SQIVND (reference sequence). The CDR3 is CASSTRQGVSSPLHF. Here the CDR3 DNA reads TGTGCCAGTAGTACAAGACAGGGGGTGAGTTCACCCCTCCACTTT.

This clone was found a few times. The chain joins TRBV27 to TRBJ1-5, with D tentatively TRBD1 (6 bases). Germline lookup yields CDR1 MNHEY and CDR2 SMNVEV (reference sequence). CDR3 length: 17 amino acids. V was cut by 4 bases and J by 7 bases, with 23 bases left in between. As DNA, the CDR3 is TGTGCCAGCAGTTCTGCCACGACAACAGGGAGAATACAGCCCCAGCATTTT. Translation gives CASSSATTTGRIQPQHF.

J is TRBJ1-2 and V is TRBV2; D is unclear. CDR3 length equals 13 residues. The V gene's germline CDR1 is SNHLY and CDR2 FYNNEI. Trimming took off 4 bases at V and 3 bases at J, with 9 bases between the two ends. The CDR3 sequence: CASSVWPDYGYTF. CDR3 in DNA: TGTGCCAGCAGTGTATGGCCAGACTATGGCTACACCTTC.

V and J are TRBV5-1 and TRBJ2-1; TRBD2 matches 14 bases. Germline V CDR1 and CDR2: SGHRS, YFSETQ. There are 16 residues in the CDR3. The ends lost 4 bases at V and 7 bases at J; junction bases unmatched: 7. This CDR3 reads CASSPGLAGGENEQFF. CDR3 sequence (DNA): TGCGCCAGCAGCCCAGGACTAGCGGGAGGTGAGAATGAGCAGTTCTTC.